Listed here are 24 T cell receptor beta chains from one sample, sequenced in a study of identical twins. TCRdb independently ran MiXCR on the 5' RACE reads; one entry per CDR3 protein. The table shows 1.5 million to 2 million distinct CDR3 sequences, with about 32% occurring only once. Specimen: cord blood. The origin of the receptors is a newborn girl in good health.

The chain recombines TRBV20-1 with TRBJ2-4; the D gene is possibly TRBD2 (6 bases). This CDR3 is 18 amino acids long. Per the germline V gene, CDR1 is DFQATT and CDR2 is SNEGSKA (reference sequence). The V gene lost 5 bases and the J gene lost 9 bases, with 32 bases spanning the gap. CDR3 in amino acids: CSAFRPTGEPLPNGIQYF. CDR3 DNA: TGCAGTGCTTTCCGACCCACGGGGGAACCTTTACCTAACGGCATTCAGTACTTC.

The chain uses TRBV11-2 and TRBJ2-1; 8 positions match TRBD1. The CDR3 has 16 amino acids. Looked up from germline, CDR1 is SGHAT and CDR2 is FQNNGV. The J segment lost 7 bases and the V segment lost 6 bases, leaving 14 bases of the junction unmatched. The CDR3, as DNA: TGTGCCAGCAGATCCTCCAGGGGGCCGATGAGAAATGAGCAGTTCTTC. It translates to CASRSSRGPMRNEQFF. The full variable domain, with the rest looked up from reference TRBV11-2 and TRBJ2-1, is EAGVAQSPRYKIIEKRQSVAFWCNPISGHATLYWYQQILGQGPKLLIQFQNNGVVDDSQLPKDRFSAERLKGVDSTLKIQPAKLEDSAVYLCASRSSRGPMRNEQFFGPGTRLTVL.

This clonotype was seen only a few times. The chain combines TRBV20-1 with TRBJ2-3, with D perhaps matching TRBD2 (6 bases). The CDR3 consists of 15 residues. Per germline, CDR1 DFQATT and CDR2 SNEGSKA (reference sequence). The V end lost 4 bases, the J end lost 0 bases, and 14 bases lay between the germline ends. The CDR3 spells CSANPGLASTDTQYF. The CDR3 DNA is TGCAGTGCTAATCCGGGACTCGCTAGCACAGATACGCAGTATTTT.

In regard to this clonotype: A much bigger clone sits one base away, suggesting this may be a read error. V gene TRBV2 combines with J gene TRBJ2-3; tentatively, D is TRBD1 or TRBD2 (5 bases each). This CDR3 region has 13 residues. With 6 bases removed from V and 0 bases from J, the gap between germline ends came to 7 bases. Looked up from germline, CDR1 is SNHLY and CDR2 is FYNNEI. In nucleotides, the CDR3 is TGTGCCAGCAGGGGGGACAGCACAGATACGCAGTATTTT. Translation: CASRGDSTDTQYF.

This rearrangement joins TRBV2 to TRBJ1-4; D uncertain. The germline V gene has CDR1 SNHLY and CDR2 FYNNEI. Trimming stripped 8 bases from V and 7 bases from J, with 20 bases between. The CDR3 totals 15 residues. The CDR3 here is CASGGPMGSAEKLFF. DNA of the CDR3: TGTGCCAGCGGTGGTCCGATGGGGTCGGCTGAAAAACTGTTTTTT.

This chain uses TRBV7-2 with TRBJ2-1; TRBD1 might be the D (6 bases). Germline CDR1 and CDR2: SGHTA and FQGNSA. V was pared by 5 bases and J by 6 bases, with 14 bases between. The CDR3 runs to 14 residues. This CDR3 reads CASSQLDSFNEQFF. CDR3 nucleotide sequence: TGTGCCAGCAGCCAACTGGACAGCTTCAATGAGCAGTTCTTC.

V is TRBV27 and J is TRBJ1-5; 7 bases align to TRBD1. The CDR3 spans 16 residues. Germline loops: CDR1 MNHEY, CDR2 SMNVEV (reference sequence). The V gene end was trimmed by 3 bases and the J gene end by 5 bases; junction bases not matched to a gene: 10. The CDR3 spells CASSFWGQSLDQPQHF. CDR3 DNA sequence: TGTGCCAGCAGTTTCTGGGGACAGTCCTTGGATCAGCCCCAGCATTTT.

V usage is TRBV9 and J usage is TRBJ2-7, with 13 bases identical to TRBD2. The germline gives CDR1 SGDLS, CDR2 YYNGEE. With V trimmed by 4 bases and J by 0 bases, 4 bases remained unmatched. The CDR3 consists of 16 residues. This chain's CDR3 is CASSPRTSGGSYEQYF. The CDR3 nucleotides read TGTGCCAGCAGCCCCCGGACTAGCGGGGGCTCCTACGAGCAGTACTTC.

This clonotype was seen only a few times. The V gene is TRBV9, the J gene TRBJ2-3; possible D gene TRBD2, 5 bases. CDR1 is SGDLS, CDR2 YYNGEE, per germline. V gave up 1 base and J gave up 2 bases, with 11 bases separating them. The CDR3 contains 15 residues. The CDR3 reads CASSVSSTDTDTQYF. The CDR3 DNA reads as TGTGCCAGCAGCGTATCTAGCACGGACACAGATACGCAGTATTTT.

The chain couples TRBV19 to TRBJ2-3, with 10 bases aligning to TRBD2. CDR1 and CDR2 from the germline V gene are LNHDA and SQIVND (reference sequence). Losses at the gene ends were 5 bases for V and 6 bases for J; bases not matched to a gene: 8. The length of the CDR3 is 15 residues. The CDR3 bases are TGTGCCAGTAGTCCACGTAGCGGGAGGTGGGATACGCAGTATTTT. Amino acid sequence: CASSPRSGRWDTQYF.

This clonotype was counted ten times or more. CDR3 loop: CASALYDGYGYTF. In DNA form, the CDR3 reads TGTGCCAGCGCCCTCTATGATGGCTATGGCTACACCTTC. The rearrangement uses TRBV27 and TRBJ1-2, with D unclear. Germline CDR1 reads MNHEY; CDR2 reads SMNVEV (reference sequence). The CDR3 runs 13 residues. V was pared by 8 bases and J by 4 bases, with 14 bases between.

This clonotype was recorded at least ten times. V gene TRBV29-1 combines with J gene TRBJ2-7; no definite D call. V was shortened by 3 bases and J by 5 bases, with 8 bases between the two germline ends. The CDR3 contains 11 residues. The germline V gene encodes CDR1 SQVTM and CDR2 ANQGSEA. The CDR3 nucleotides read TGCAGCGTTGATCCTGGTAACGAGCAGTACTTC. Translation gives CSVDPGNEQYF.

The chain couples TRBV7-2 to TRBJ2-1, with TRBD2 identical over 8 bases. The last part of the DNA fits TRBJ2-7 better; the J call may be wrong. This CDR3 contains 17 residues. Per the germline V gene, CDR1 is SGHTA and CDR2 is FQGNSA. The CDR3 DNA is TGTGCCAGCAGCTTGGGTCATAGCGGGAAGGGTTACAATGAGCAGTACTTC. Residues: CASSLGHSGKGYNEQYF.

This clonotype was seen a few times. This chain uses TRBV14 with TRBJ1-2, with D uncertain. The germline V gene encodes CDR1 SGHDN and CDR2 FVKESK. The CDR3 is made up of 17 amino acids. Trimming removed 5 bases from V and 2 bases from J, with 21 bases in between. In DNA form, the CDR3 reads TGTGCCAGCAGCGACCAGCCAAGAGAGTTCGGGAACTATGGCTACACCTTC. It is translated as CASSDQPREFGNYGYTF.

There are a few counts of this clonotype. The V gene is TRBV12-3 or TRBV12-4, the J gene TRBJ2-1; D is undetermined. CDR3 size: 18 residues. V shed 8 bases and J shed 0 bases, with 23 bases lying between them. The CDR3 spells CASRPPRRIQSSYNEQFF. CDR3 DNA: TGTGCCAGCCGCCCCCCCCGCCGAATACAAAGCTCCTACAATGAGCAGTTCTTC.

V gene TRBV24-1 combines with J gene TRBJ1-2, with 8 bases aligning to TRBD1. Unmatched junction bases numbered 2, after V lost 0 bases and J lost 6 bases. The CDR3 is made up of 14 amino acids. Germline V lookup: CDR1 KGHDR, CDR2 SFDVKD. The CDR3 DNA reads TGTGCCACCAGTGATTTGGACAGGGGCGATGGCTACACCTTC. It encodes CATSDLDRGDGYTF.

This clonotype was counted ten times or more. This sequence joins TRBV20-1 and TRBJ1-1; D is ambiguous. Germline CDR1 DFQATT, CDR2 SNEGSKA (reference sequence). Trimming stripped 1 base from V and 1 base from J, with 10 bases between. The length of the CDR3 is 14 residues. CDR3 in amino acids: CSARVAGRNTEAFF. DNA of the CDR3: TGCAGTGCTAGAGTGGCAGGACGGAACACTGAAGCTTTCTTT.

As regards this clonotype: Compared with germline, one end of the junction differs, possibly owing to a read error. This chain joins TRBV25-1 and TRBJ2-4; the D call may be TRBD1 or TRBD2 (5 bases each). The CDR3 loop spans 13 amino acids. Germline assignment: CDR1 MGHDK and CDR2 SYGVNS. CDR3 nucleotide sequence: TGTGCCAGCACCGGGAAGGACAAAAACATTCTGTACTTC. Protein product: CASTGKDKNILYF.

V is TRBV24-1 and J is TRBJ2-1; 7 bases line up with TRBD2. The J call may be incorrect, as the DNA end agrees better with TRBJ2-7. This CDR3 has 17 amino acids. From germline, CDR1 is KGHDR and CDR2 SFDVKD. The CDR3 nucleotides are TGTGCCACCAGTGAGTCCGGGACTAAGAGCTCCTACAATGAGCAGTACTTC. Translating it yields CATSESGTKSSYNEQYF.

The rearrangement links TRBV7-9 to TRBJ1-1, with D perhaps matching TRBD1 (5 bases). The V gene lost 3 bases and the J gene lost 6 bases, with 11 bases spanning the gap. The CDR3 has 13 residues. Germline lookup yields CDR1 SEHNR and CDR2 FQNEAQ (reference sequence). The CDR3, as DNA: TGTGCCAGCAGCTTTCAGGGACCTTCTGAAGCTTTCTTT. Amino acids: CASSFQGPSEAFF.

V usage is TRBV3-1 and J usage is TRBJ2-1; TRBD2 agrees at 9 bases. The ends lost 5 bases at V and 5 bases at J; junction bases unmatched: 10. Germline lookup yields CDR1 LGHDT and CDR2 YNNKEL (reference sequence). This CDR3 spans 16 amino acids. CDR3 sequence: CASSLTGTSTHNEQFF. CDR3 bases: TGTGCCAGCAGCTTAACCGGGACTAGCACCCACAATGAGCAGTTCTTC.

This chain joins TRBV10-3 and TRBJ2-7; 13 bases match TRBD2. CDR3 length equals 16 residues. Germline CDR1 and CDR2: ENHRY and SYGVKD. V lost 2 bases and J lost 7; bases outside the gene matches: 8. The CDR3 nucleotides read TGTGCCATCAGTGAGCCGGGACTAGCGGGGTACAATGAGCAGTACTTC. Translating it yields CAISEPGLAGYNEQYF.

V gene TRBV12-3 or TRBV12-4 combines with J gene TRBJ2-3; weak D call: TRBD1 (5 bases). Between the trimmed V and J ends, which lost 5 bases and 0 bases, there was a span of 15 bases. This CDR3 comprises 16 residues. The CDR3 DNA is TGTGCCAGCAGTCCCTACAGGAGCCGGAGCACAGATACGCAGTATTTT. This gives the protein CASSPYRSRSTDTQYF.

The J gene is TRBJ2-1, the V gene TRBV13; 15 bases are a match to TRBD2. V lost 0 bases, J lost 0 bases, and 9 bases stayed unmatched. CDR3 length equals 21 residues. Per the germline V gene, CDR1 is PRHDT and CDR2 is FYEKMQ (reference sequence). CDR3 residues: CASSLGGLAGGHQSSYNEQFF. The DNA for the CDR3 is TGTGCCAGCAGCTTAGGGGGACTAGCGGGGGGCCACCAGAGCTCCTACAATGAGCAGTTCTTC.